The 26 T cell receptor beta chains reported below all come from one sample, sequenced in a study of blood T cell repertoires in COVID-19. Assay used: immunoSEQ multiplex PCR; TCRdb lists only in-frame clones, some missing. The sample consists of over 100,000 clones, around four fifths of them appearing once. Sequencing was carried out using peripheral blood. The receptors originated from a human donor in a cohort sampled during active COVID-19.

The J gene is TRBJ2-7, the V gene TRBV18; 7 bases fit TRBD1. Germline V gene data show CDR1 as KGHSH and CDR2 as LQKENI. The CDR3 covers 15 residues. The J segment lost 1 base and the V segment lost 4 bases, leaving 7 bases of the junction unmatched. The CDR3 region is CASSLGDSSSYEQYF. CDR3 bases: TGTGCCAGCTCACTGGGGGACAGTTCATCCTACGAGCAGTACTTC.

Written as DNA, the CDR3 is TGTGCCAGCAGCTTAAAAGGGGCAGATACGCAGTATTTT. This translates into CASSLKGADTQYF. The chain carries TRBV13 and TRBJ2-3, with D possibly matching TRBD1 (5 bases). The CDR3 consists of 13 residues. Trimming removed 2 bases at V and 4 bases at J, with 7 bases between. Germline CDR1 PRHDT, CDR2 FYEKMQ (reference sequence).

The V call is TRBV18, the J call TRBJ2-3; the D gene is possibly TRBD2 (5 bases). This CDR3 spans 16 amino acids. V was shortened by 3 bases and J by 0 bases, with 13 bases between the two germline ends. In germline, CDR1 is KGHSH, CDR2 LQKENI. The CDR3 is CASSPYRGGSTDTQYF. The CDR3, as DNA: TGTGCCAGCTCACCCTATAGAGGCGGGAGCACAGATACGCAGTATTTT.

This clone was counted a single time. The rearrangement uses TRBV6-2 or TRBV6-3 and TRBJ1-5, with a tentative D call TRBD1 (6 bases). Germline loops: CDR1 MNHEY, CDR2 SVGEGT. Trimming took 1 base from V and 1 from J, leaving 8 bases between them. This CDR3 is built from 15 residues. CDR3 region: CASSYFQGSNQPQHF. As DNA, the CDR3 is TGTGCCAGCAGTTACTTCCAGGGGAGCAATCAGCCCCAGCATTTT.

The chain joins TRBV6-5 to TRBJ2-7; 8 bases fit TRBD1. The V gene's germline CDR1 is MNHEY and CDR2 SVGAGI. The CDR3 length is 15 residues. V was pared by 5 bases and J by 4 bases, with 10 bases of the junction left unmatched. As DNA, the CDR3 is TGTGCCAGCAGTACAGCCGGGACAGGTAATTACGAGCAGTACTTC. The encoded protein is CASSTAGTGNYEQYF.

The chain links TRBV4-2 to TRBJ2-7; 7 positions match TRBD1. The CDR3 covers 15 residues. J gave up 0 bases and V 1 base, and 3 bases lay outside the gene matches. Looked up from germline, CDR1 is LGHNA and CDR2 is YNFKEQ. The CDR3 region is CASSQADRDSYEQYF. The CDR3 bases are TGTGCCAGCAGCCAAGCCGACAGGGACTCCTACGAGCAGTACTTC.

The CDR3 spells CASSWDRSPYNEQFF. The CDR3 DNA reads TGTGCCAGCAGCTGGGACAGGTCCCCTTACAATGAGCAGTTCTTC. This chain uses TRBV7-8 with TRBJ2-1, with 8 positions matching TRBD1. J lost 4 bases, V lost 4 bases, and 6 bases had no gene match. CDR3 length: 15 amino acids. Germline-derived CDR1 and CDR2 are SGHVS and FQNEAQ.

The CDR3 sequence: CSVAGTVGYEQYF. The CDR3 DNA follows: TGCAGCGTTGCTGGGACAGTCGGATACGAGCAGTACTTC. This sequence joins TRBV29-1 and TRBJ2-7; 7 nucleotides line up with TRBD1. This CDR3 comprises 13 residues. From germline, CDR1 is SQVTM and CDR2 ANQGSEA. V shed 4 bases, J shed 4 bases, and the junction held 7 bases outside the gene matches.

The rearrangement joins TRBV24-1 to TRBJ2-7; a possible D gene is TRBD2 (5 bases). The CDR3 runs to 13 residues. Per the germline V gene, CDR1 is KGHDR and CDR2 is SFDVKD. V dropped 3 bases and J dropped 2 bases, with 7 bases sitting between them. The CDR3 protein is CATSDPGTYEQYF. CDR3 DNA sequence: TGTGCCACCAGTGATCCCGGGACCTACGAGCAGTACTTC.

This clone showed up just a few times. This sequence joins TRBV27 and TRBJ2-7; TRBD1 aligns across 7 bases. The CDR3 totals 17 residues. Germline V gene sequence: CDR1 MNHEY, CDR2 SMNVEV (reference sequence). V was clipped by 0 bases and J by 2 bases; unmatched bases: 10. CDR3 region: CASSLSTDRVVPYEQYF. The CDR3 DNA is TGTGCCAGCAGTTTATCTACAGACAGGGTCGTCCCCTACGAGCAGTACTTC.

The rearrangement joins TRBV18 to TRBJ2-5, with D possibly matching TRBD1 (6 bases). Trimming removed 8 bases from V and 2 bases from J, with 12 bases in between. The CDR3 sequence is 13 residues long. The V gene's germline CDR1 is KGHSH and CDR2 LQKENI. CDR3 sequence (DNA): TGTGCCAGCGCAATAGGGGGTCAAGAGACCCAGTACTTC. Its protein product is CASAIGGQETQYF. The entire variable domain, with the rest obtained from reference TRBV18 and TRBJ2-5, is as follows: NAGVMQNPRHLVRRRGQEARLRCSPMKGHSHVYWYRQLPEEGLKFMVYLQKENIIDESGMPKERFSAEFPKEGPSILRIQQVVRGDSAAYFCASAIGGQETQYFGPGTRLLVL.

The CDR3 region is CASSPFGDSNQPQHF. CDR3 nucleotide sequence: TGTGCCAGCTCACCATTCGGGGATAGCAATCAGCCCCAGCATTTT. The J gene is TRBJ1-5, the V gene TRBV18; no clear D gene. The CDR3 runs to 15 residues. Deletions cut 2 bases from V and 0 bases from J, with 8 bases between. From germline, CDR1 is KGHSH and CDR2 LQKENI. The full variable domain, in which reference TRBV18 and TRBJ1-5 provide the parts outside the CDR3, is NAGVMQNPRHLVRRRGQEARLRCSPMKGHSHVYWYRQLPEEGLKFMVYLQKENIIDESGMPKERFSAEFPKEGPSILRIQQVVRGDSAAYFCASSPFGDSNQPQHFGDGTRLSIL.

This clone appeared a few times. This sequence joins TRBV2 and TRBJ2-1; D perhaps matches TRBD2 (6 bases). The CDR3 length is 15 residues. Between the trimmed V and J ends, which lost 6 bases and 9 bases, there was a span of 21 bases. CDR1 is SNHLY, CDR2 FYNNEI, per germline. The CDR3, as DNA: TGTGCCAGCAGCGCAACTAGCTTCCTGGCGAGTGAGCAGTTCTTC. Amino acid sequence: CASSATSFLASEQFF. The full variable domain, rest sourced from reference TRBV2 and TRBJ2-1, is EPEVTQTPSHQVTQMGQEVILRCVPISNHLYFYWYRQILGQKVEFLVSFYNNEISEKSEIFDDQFSVERPDGSNFTLKIRSTKLEDSAMYFCASSATSFLASEQFFGPGTRLTVL.

This chain uses TRBV7-2 with TRBJ2-5; 16 bases map to TRBD2. The junction had 11 bases not matched to a gene; V was cut back by 3 bases and J by 7 bases. This CDR3 region has 18 residues. Germline-derived CDR1 and CDR2 are SGHTA and FQGNSA. The CDR3 reads CASSFSPGTSGGDGTQYF. Written as DNA, the CDR3 is TGTGCCAGCAGCTTCTCTCCCGGGACTAGCGGGGGGGATGGGACCCAGTACTTC.

The rearrangement uses TRBV7-6 and TRBJ2-3; 9 bases map to TRBD2. J was trimmed by 4 bases and V by 5 bases; bases with no gene match: 7. This CDR3 spans 15 amino acids. Germline CDR1 SGHVS, CDR2 FNYEAQ. The CDR3: CASSPGRGGPDTQYF. Written as DNA, the CDR3 is TGTGCCAGCAGCCCTGGGCGGGGGGGCCCAGATACGCAGTATTTT.

V and J are TRBV5-1 and TRBJ2-3; D not certain. V was pared by 0 bases and J by 7 bases, with 12 bases between. The CDR3 totals 14 residues. Germline CDR1 is SGHRS and CDR2 is YFSETQ. The CDR3, as DNA: TGCGCCAGCAGCTTGGGCCCCGGCGGCAATACGCAGTATTTT. Amino acids: CASSLGPGGNTQYF.

CDR3 nucleotides: TGTGCCAGCACGGCGGGGGCCGGGAGGACCGGGGAGCTGTTTTTT. The encoded protein is CASTAGAGRTGELFF. This chain uses TRBV25-1 with TRBJ2-2, with TRBD2 as a possible D gene (7 bases). This CDR3 region has 15 residues. The V and J ends lost 7 bases and 5 bases respectively, with 17 bases between them. Germline V lookup: CDR1 MGHDK, CDR2 SYGVNS.

J is TRBJ1-3 and V is TRBV19, with a possible D match to TRBD1 (6 bases). CDR1 is LNHDA, CDR2 SQIVND, per germline (reference sequence). The V gene lost 6 bases and the J gene lost 1 base, with 10 bases spanning the gap. This CDR3 is 14 amino acids long. In DNA form, the CDR3 reads TGTGCCAGTAGCAATACAGGGTCTGGAAACACCATATATTTT. Its translation is CASSNTGSGNTIYF.

This clone has a handful of counts. This chain links TRBV12-3 or TRBV12-4 with TRBJ1-5; 8 bases match TRBD1. Trimming at V came to 7 bases and at J to 1 base, leaving 0 bases not matched to a gene. CDR3 size: 13 residues. The CDR3 sequence is CASNRGSNQPQHF. CDR3 nucleotide sequence: TGTGCCAGCAACAGGGGGAGCAATCAGCCCCAGCATTTT.

The chain employs TRBV28 and TRBJ2-7, with a weak D call TRBD2 (5 bases). The CDR3 runs to 17 residues. V lost 4 bases to trimming and J lost 2 bases, with 21 bases between them. The V gene's germline CDR1 is MDHEN and CDR2 SYDVKM. CDR3 protein: CASSYGGSRGYTYEQYF. Here the CDR3 DNA reads TGTGCCAGCAGTTATGGAGGCAGCAGAGGGTATACCTACGAGCAGTACTTC.

This sequence joins TRBV28 and TRBJ1-3, with 10 bases that match TRBD1. The CDR3 runs 16 residues. CDR1 MDHEN and CDR2 SYDVKM come from the germline V gene. The V segment lost 3 bases and the J segment 3 bases; nucleotides outside the gene matches: 5. CDR3 sequence (DNA): TGTGCCAGCAGTTTCCCTGGGACAGGGGTTGGAAACACCATATATTTT. Translated: CASSFPGTGVGNTIYF. The full variable domain, in which reference TRBV28 and TRBJ1-3 provide the parts outside the CDR3, is DVKVTQSSRYLVKRTGEKVFLECVQDMDHENMFWYRQDPGLGLRLIYFSYDVKMKEKGDIPEGYSVSREKKERFSLILESASTNQTSMYLCASSFPGTGVGNTIYFGEGSWLTVV.

The chain links TRBV28 to TRBJ1-2, with 7 bases aligning to TRBD1. V lost 5 bases to trimming and J lost 2 bases; unmatched junction nucleotides: 2. In germline, CDR1 is MDHEN, CDR2 SYDVKM. The CDR3 is 13 residues long. The CDR3 coding sequence is TGTGCCAGCAGTATACAGGGGAACTATGGCTACACCTTC. It translates to CASSIQGNYGYTF.

J is TRBJ1-1 and V is TRBV7-8; D remains ambiguous. There are 13 residues in the CDR3. Deletions cut 1 base from V and 1 base from J, with 4 bases between. Per the germline V gene, CDR1 is SGHVS and CDR2 is FQNEAQ. This CDR3 is CASSLDRNTEAFF. CDR3 nucleotides: TGTGCCAGCAGCTTAGACAGGAACACTGAAGCTTTCTTT.

The CDR3 nucleotides read TGTGCCAGCAGCGGAATAACGGGGGGACAAGAGACCCAGTACTTC. It encodes CASSGITGGQETQYF. V gene TRBV9 combines with J gene TRBJ2-5; the match to TRBD2 covers 7 bases. The CDR3 runs 15 residues. V lost 3 bases to trimming and J lost 2 bases; unmatched junction nucleotides: 7. The germline V gene encodes CDR1 SGDLS and CDR2 YYNGEE. Drawing the rest from reference TRBV9 and TRBJ2-5, the complete variable domain is DSGVTQTPKHLITATGQRVTLRCSPRSGDLSVYWYQQSLDQGLQFLIQYYNGEERAKGNILERFSAQQFPDLHSELNLSSLELGDSALYFCASSGITGGQETQYFGPGTRLLVL.

The chain carries TRBV6-2 or TRBV6-3 and TRBJ2-7, with 7 bases that match TRBD1. Per germline, CDR1 MNHEY and CDR2 SVGEGT. The CDR3 is made up of 17 amino acids. The V segment lost 2 bases and the J segment 1 base; nucleotides outside the gene matches: 11. The CDR3 protein is CASSYRLTGSRSYEQYF. CDR3 in DNA: TGTGCCAGCAGTTACCGTTTGACAGGGTCAAGGTCCTACGAGCAGTACTTC.

This clone was seen once. The V call is TRBV4-2, the J call TRBJ1-2; D unclear. V was shortened by 4 bases and J by 0 bases, with 12 bases between the two germline ends. This CDR3 has 15 residues. Germline V gives CDR1 LGHNA, CDR2 YNFKEQ. The CDR3 bases are TGTGCCAGCAGCCCCAGCAGGAATTCTAACTATGGCTACACCTTC. Residues: CASSPSRNSNYGYTF.